This paragraph reports one TCR beta chain. The specificity of this receptor is unknown. The sample is drawn from a study of T cells expressing NK-cell markers (dated by TCRdb to about 2020). Looking at the study overall: About 8 donors provided sorted CD3+CD56+NKG2C+, CD3+CD56+NKG2C- and CD3+CD56-NKG2C+ T-cell subsets, whose TCR beta-chain repertoires were profiled. Among the eight sequenced donors, only one was HCMV-seronegative, while the other seven were HCMV-seropositive. Randomly selected healthy volunteers, three men and five women, were used as the eight sequenced donors. Libraries were sequenced as 2 x 150 bp reads on Illumina HiSeq 2000/2500, MiSeq or NextSeq. The research as a whole found: For several donors, the dominant CD3+CD56+NKG2C+ clonotypes were among the top 10 CD8+ clonotypes and accounted for roughly 1.0-7.5% of CD8+ T cells. It remained unclear whether the expanded NKG2C-expressing T cell clones were specific for HCMV antigens. Those dominant clonotypes were again the most abundant among CD3+CD56-NKG2C+ cells in several donors, at roughly 28.3-60.1%.

TCRdb shows the sequencer as Illumina HiSeq 2000. TCR beta cDNA libraries were made by 5'RACE template switching that added a universal primer site and unique molecular identifiers. cDNA synthesis was primed from the TCR beta constant segment, followed by two successive PCR amplification steps. As for how the authors treated the data: MIGEC handled demultiplexing of the reads and grouping by UMI, while MiTCR was used to assemble and quantify clonotypes. To exclude erroneous sequences, any TCR cDNA sequence not supported by at least two reads was discarded. The tcR package was used for downstream repertoire analysis, and clonotypes were matched between fractions using CDR3 nucleotide sequence together with V segment. VDJmatch was used to annotate antigen specificity against VDJdb, with one amino acid substitution in CDR3 allowed. After reprocessing by TCRdb, each CDR3 protein sequence is one entry, and no DNA is given. The V and J calls follow TCRdb's processing rather than the paper's. This sample's table has entries for 550,000 to 600,000 distinct CDR3 sequences. The leading ten clones occupy less than 4.5% of the sample.

HCMV-specific IgG was detected in serum with a commercial ELISA kit to determine HCMV serostatus. Peripheral blood mononuclear cells were isolated from blood by Ficoll density gradient centrifugation. There are 16 amino acids in the CDR3, from cysteine to phenylalanine inclusive. The nucleotide record is missing. The germline V gene supplies CDR1 ENHRY and CDR2 SYGVKD. The sequence derives from a man aged 18 to 30 in good health. Donor details come from another sample of the same person, matched by shared clones. The specimen was blood T cells: a sorted CD56 or NKG2C T cell subset, CD4+ or CD8+ T cells, or bulk PBMC T cells (not recorded which). The chain was built from TRBV10-3 and TRBJ2-1; without DNA, the TCRdb call of TRBD1 cannot be checked. The CDR3 region reads CAISDWGKSSYNEQFF.